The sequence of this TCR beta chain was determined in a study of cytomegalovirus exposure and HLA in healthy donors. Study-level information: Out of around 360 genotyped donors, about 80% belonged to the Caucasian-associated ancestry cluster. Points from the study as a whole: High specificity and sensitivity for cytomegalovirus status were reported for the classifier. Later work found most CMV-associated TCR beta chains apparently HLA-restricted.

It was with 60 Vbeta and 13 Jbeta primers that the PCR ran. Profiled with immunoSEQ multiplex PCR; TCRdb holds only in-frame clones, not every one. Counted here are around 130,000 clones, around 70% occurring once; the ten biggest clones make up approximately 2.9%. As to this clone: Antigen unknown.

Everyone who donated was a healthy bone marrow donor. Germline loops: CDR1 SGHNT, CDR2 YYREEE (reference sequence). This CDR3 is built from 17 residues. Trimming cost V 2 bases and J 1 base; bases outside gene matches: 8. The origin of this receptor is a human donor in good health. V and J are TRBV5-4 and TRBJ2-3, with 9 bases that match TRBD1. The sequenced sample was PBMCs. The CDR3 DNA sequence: TGTGCCAGCAGCTTCGGGGGACAGGGCGGTGGCACAGATACGCAGTATTTT. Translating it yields CASSFGGQGGGTDTQYF.